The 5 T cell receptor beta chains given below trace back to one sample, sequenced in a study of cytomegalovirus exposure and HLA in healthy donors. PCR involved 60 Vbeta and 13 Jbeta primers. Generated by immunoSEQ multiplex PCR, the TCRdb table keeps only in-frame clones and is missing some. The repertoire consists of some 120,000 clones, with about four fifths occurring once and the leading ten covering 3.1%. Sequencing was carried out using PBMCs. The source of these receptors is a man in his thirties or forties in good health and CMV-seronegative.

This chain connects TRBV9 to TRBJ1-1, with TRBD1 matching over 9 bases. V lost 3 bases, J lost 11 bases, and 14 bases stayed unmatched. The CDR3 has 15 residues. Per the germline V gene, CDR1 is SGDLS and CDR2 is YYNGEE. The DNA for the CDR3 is TGTGCCAGCAGCGCCCCCGGGACAGGGTTCGATTCGGCTTTCTTT. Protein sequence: CASSAPGTGFDSAFF.

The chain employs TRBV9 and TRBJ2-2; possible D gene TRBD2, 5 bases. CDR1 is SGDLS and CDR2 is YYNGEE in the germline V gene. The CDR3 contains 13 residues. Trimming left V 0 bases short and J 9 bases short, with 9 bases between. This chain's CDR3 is CASSVALGRELFF. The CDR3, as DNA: TGTGCCAGCAGCGTAGCTCTCGGGAGGGAGCTGTTTTTT.

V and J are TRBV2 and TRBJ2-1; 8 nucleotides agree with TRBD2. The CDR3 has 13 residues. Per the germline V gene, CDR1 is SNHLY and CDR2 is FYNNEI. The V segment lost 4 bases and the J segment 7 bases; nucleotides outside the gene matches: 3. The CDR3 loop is CASSVGTRNEQFF. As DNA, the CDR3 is TGTGCCAGCAGTGTCGGGACTAGGAATGAGCAGTTCTTC.

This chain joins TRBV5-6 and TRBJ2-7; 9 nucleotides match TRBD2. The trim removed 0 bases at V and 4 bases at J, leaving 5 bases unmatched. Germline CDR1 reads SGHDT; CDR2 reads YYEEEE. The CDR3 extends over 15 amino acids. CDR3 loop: CASSLGASGKYEQYF. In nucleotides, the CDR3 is TGTGCCAGCAGCTTGGGTGCTAGCGGGAAGTACGAGCAGTACTTC.

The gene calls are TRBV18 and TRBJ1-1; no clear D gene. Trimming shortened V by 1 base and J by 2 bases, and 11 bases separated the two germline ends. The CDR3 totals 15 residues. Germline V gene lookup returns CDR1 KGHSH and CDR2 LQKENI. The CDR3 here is CASSPLGTENTEAFF. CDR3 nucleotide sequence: TGTGCCAGCTCACCACTCGGAACAGAAAACACTGAAGCTTTCTTT.